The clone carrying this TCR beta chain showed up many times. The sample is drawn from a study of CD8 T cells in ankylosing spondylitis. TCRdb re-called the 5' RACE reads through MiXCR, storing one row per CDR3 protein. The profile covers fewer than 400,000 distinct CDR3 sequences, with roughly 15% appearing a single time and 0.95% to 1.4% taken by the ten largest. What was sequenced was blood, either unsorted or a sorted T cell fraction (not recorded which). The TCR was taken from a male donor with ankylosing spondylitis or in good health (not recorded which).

CDR3 loop: CASAGDRDNQPQHF. Here the CDR3 DNA reads TGTGCCAGCGCTGGGGACAGGGACAATCAGCCCCAGCATTTT. V is TRBV25-1 and J is TRBJ1-5; 9 nucleotides match TRBD1. CDR3 size: 14 residues. V gave up 8 bases and J gave up 3 bases; unmatched junction bases: 5. Per germline, CDR1 MGHDK and CDR2 SYGVNS.